This T cell receptor (beta chain) stems from a study of shared clonotypes between healthy human individuals. As for the study in general: Three CD4 naive, three CD4 memory, two CD8 naive and one CD8 memory plate were used per donor.

Donors were healthy HIV-negative adults without recently reported acute infections or vaccinations. It was into CD45RA+ naive and CD45RA-negative memory subsets that the CD4+ cells were split. A 200 ng quantity of DNA, tens of thousands of T cell genomes, went into the sorted-subset replicate PCRs. The repertoire was sequenced with immunoSEQ multiplex PCR; TCRdb's copy has only in-frame clones and lacks some. The sample yields about 1.1 million clones, about 72% seen once. A few counts support this clone. The germline gives CDR1 SEHNR, CDR2 FQNEAQ (reference sequence). V lost 3 bases and J lost 1, with 6 bases in between. The CDR3 is 13 residues long.

J is TRBJ1-1 and V is TRBV7-9; D gene unclear. Sample: memory CD4+ T cells from PBMCs. Subset specified: CD45RA-negative fraction. This TCR derives from a man younger than 35 in good health. Some clones in this sample may be carry-over from other donors' samples. Written as DNA, the CDR3 is TGTGCCAGCAGCTTTAACGCGAACACTGAAGCTTTCTTT. This encodes CASSFNANTEAFF.